The 26 T cell receptor beta chains below come from one sample, sequenced in a study of PD-1 blockade in classical Hodgkin lymphoma. Documented time point: cycle 4 day 1 (C4D1), after less than 7 weeks of nivolumab. After autologous stem cell transplantation all patients relapsed, and prior brentuximab vedotin exposure differed between cohorts. Measured with immunoSEQ multiplex PCR; TCRdb has only the in-frame clones, and not every one. The sample lists approximately 52,000 clones; approximately 86% were seen once. The sample was peripheral blood mononuclear cells (PBMCs), taken before the fourth cycle of nivolumab. Receptors were obtained from a human donor with classical Hodgkin lymphoma.

The chain joins TRBV2 to TRBJ1-5; TRBD1 aligns across 8 bases. V trimming: 8 bases; J trimming: 6 bases; junction bases outside the gene matches: 9. The CDR3 is 14 residues long. From germline, CDR1 is SNHLY and CDR2 FYNNEI. DNA for the CDR3: TGTGCCAGCGGACGGTGGGACAGGAGTCAGCCCCAGCATTTT. Translating it yields CASGRWDRSQPQHF.

The chain is built from TRBV6-6 and TRBJ1-5; D may be TRBD1 (5 bases). V lost 5 bases to trimming and J lost 2 bases, with 10 bases between them. Germline assignment: CDR1 MNHNY and CDR2 SVGAGI (reference sequence). The CDR3 spans 14 residues. The CDR3 is CASSPGDRNQPQHF. DNA for the CDR3: TGTGCCAGCAGTCCCGGGGACCGCAATCAGCCCCAGCATTTT.

This clone has only one observation. The V and J genes are TRBV27 and TRBJ2-1; no firm D call. This CDR3 has 13 amino acids. The V end lost 4 bases, the J end lost 4 bases, and 8 bases lay between the germline ends. Per germline, CDR1 MNHEY and CDR2 SMNVEV (reference sequence). This CDR3 is CASSYGRYNEQFF. The CDR3 DNA reads as TGTGCCAGCAGTTACGGACGGTACAATGAGCAGTTCTTC.

The genes are TRBV19 and TRBJ1-2; TRBD1 might be the D (5 bases). Germline V lookup: CDR1 LNHDA, CDR2 SQIVND (reference sequence). This CDR3 region has 10 residues. V was trimmed by 8 bases and J by 13 bases, leaving 14 bases between them. CDR3 residues: CASGTQRATF. The CDR3 nucleotides are TGTGCCAGTGGGACCCAGCGAGCCACCTTC.

The genes are TRBV14 and TRBJ2-1, with 13 nucleotides matching TRBD2. The junction had 7 bases not matched to a gene; V was cut back by 0 bases and J by 8 bases. Germline CDR1 reads SGHDN; CDR2 reads FVKESK. This CDR3 is 17 amino acids long. The DNA for the CDR3 is TGTGCCAGCAGCCAAGAGACCTGGACTAGCGGGAGTGATGAGCAGTTCTTC. Translated, it gives CASSQETWTSGSDEQFF.

A few counts support this clone. This chain uses TRBV28 with TRBJ1-4, with D perhaps TRBD1 (6 bases). This CDR3 contains 14 residues. CDR1 MDHEN and CDR2 SYDVKM come from the germline V gene. Trimming pared 6 bases from V and 8 bases from J, leaving 16 bases between. The CDR3: CASRPQGLPEKLFF. The CDR3 DNA reads as TGTGCCAGCAGGCCTCAGGGGCTCCCCGAAAAACTGTTTTTT.

CDR3 protein: CASSENGGRGEKLFF. CDR3 in DNA: TGTGCCAGCAGTGAGAACGGGGGCCGGGGTGAAAAACTGTTTTTT. This sequence joins TRBV25-1 and TRBJ1-4, with D possibly TRBD1 on 6 matching bases. CDR1 MGHDK and CDR2 SYGVNS come from the germline V gene. Trimming pared 3 bases from V and 7 bases from J, leaving 15 bases between. CDR3 length equals 15 residues.

The chain links TRBV13 to TRBJ2-7; D is unclear. V shed 0 bases and J shed 2 bases, with 8 bases lying between them. Germline CDR1 and CDR2: PRHDT and FYEKMQ (reference sequence). The CDR3 covers 14 residues. This CDR3 is CASSLGRAPYEQYF. In DNA, the CDR3 is TGTGCCAGCAGCTTAGGTAGGGCCCCCTACGAGCAGTACTTC. Drawing the rest from reference TRBV13 and TRBJ2-7, the complete variable domain is AAGVIQSPRHLIKEKRETATLKCYPIPRHDTVYWYQQGPGQDPQFLISFYEKMQSDKGSIPDRFSAQQFSDYHSELNMSSLELGDSALYFCASSLGRAPYEQYFGPGTRLTVT.

The chain combines TRBV19 with TRBJ1-2; maybe TRBD1 (5 bases). This CDR3 contains 14 residues. Germline lookup yields CDR1 LNHDA and CDR2 SQIVND (reference sequence). Trimming removed 3 bases at V and 3 bases at J, with 11 bases between. CDR3 amino acids: CASSIVGVDYGYTF. CDR3 coding DNA: TGTGCCAGTAGTATTGTAGGGGTTGACTATGGCTACACCTTC. Drawing the rest from reference TRBV19 and TRBJ1-2, the complete variable domain is DGGITQSPKYLFRKEGQNVTLSCEQNLNHDAMYWYRQDPGQGLRLIYYSQIVNDFQKGDIAEGYSVSREKKESFPLTVTSAQKNPTAFYLCASSIVGVDYGYTFGSGTRLTVV.

The chain recombines TRBV10-2 with TRBJ1-2; a weak D match, TRBD1 (5 bases). Trimming stripped 7 bases from V and 0 bases from J, with 24 bases between. CDR3 length: 18 residues. Germline CDR1 WSHSY, CDR2 SAAADI. CDR3 sequence (DNA): TGCGCCAGCACTACATGGGGGACCCAAGCGCCCCCTAACTATGGCTACACCTTC. Translating gives CASTTWGTQAPPNYGYTF.

This clone was found once. The chain joins TRBV9 to TRBJ2-1; possibly TRBD2 for D (6 bases). This CDR3 has 13 amino acids. Between the trimmed V and J ends, which lost 3 bases and 4 bases, there was a span of 8 bases. CDR1 is SGDLS, CDR2 YYNGEE, per germline. The CDR3 coding sequence is TGTGCCAGCAGCGGGGACTTTTACAATGAGCAGTTCTTC. Translation gives CASSGDFYNEQFF.

This clone has just one count. The V call is TRBV7-3, the J call TRBJ2-2; 8 nucleotides agree with TRBD2. With 2 bases clipped from V and 8 bases from J, the junction kept 4 bases outside the gene matches. Germline loops: CDR1 SGHTA, CDR2 FQGTGA. This CDR3 spans 14 amino acids. Written as DNA, the CDR3 is TGTGCCAGCAGCTTACGGGAGGGACCGGGGGAGCTGTTTTTT. Translating gives CASSLREGPGELFF. Full variable domain (remainder filled in from reference TRBV7-3 and TRBJ2-2): GAGVSQTPSNKVTEKGKYVELRCDPISGHTALYWYRQSLGQGPEFLIYFQGTGAADDSGLPNDRFFAVRPEGSVSTLKIQRTERGDSAVYLCASSLREGPGELFFGEGSRLTVL.

V and J are TRBV25-1 and TRBJ1-2; TRBD1 might be the D (5 bases). Per germline, CDR1 MGHDK and CDR2 SYGVNS. This CDR3 contains 13 residues. Trimming took 6 bases from V and 7 from J, leaving 15 bases between them. This CDR3 reads CASRMAGGAGYTF. As DNA, the CDR3 is TGTGCCAGCAGGATGGCTGGTGGGGCTGGCTACACCTTC.

This clone has just a few counts. V and J are TRBV7-2 and TRBJ2-7; TRBD2 aligns across 14 bases. The trim removed 3 bases at V and 2 bases at J, leaving 9 bases unmatched. The germline V gene encodes CDR1 SGHTA and CDR2 FQGNSA. The CDR3 extends over 18 amino acids. CDR3 protein: CASSFSARLAGGAYEQYF. The CDR3 DNA reads TGTGCCAGCAGCTTCTCCGCAAGACTAGCGGGAGGGGCCTACGAGCAGTACTTC. Complete variable domain (other parts from reference TRBV7-2 and TRBJ2-7): GAGVSQSPSNKVTEKGKDVELRCDPISGHTALYWYRQSLGQGLEFLIYFQGNSAPDKSGLPSDRFSAERTGGSVSTLTIQRTQQEDSAVYLCASSFSARLAGGAYEQYFGPGTRLTVT.

The chain joins TRBV4-3 to TRBJ2-3; TRBD2 aligns across 10 bases. In germline, CDR1 is LGHNA, CDR2 YSLEER. With 2 bases clipped from V and 6 bases from J, the junction kept 8 bases outside the gene matches. This CDR3 spans 16 amino acids. CDR3 nucleotides: TGCGCCAGCAGCCAATCGGCTAGCGGGGGATTTGATACGCAGTATTTT. Protein sequence: CASSQSASGGFDTQYF.

V is TRBV28 and J is TRBJ2-7; D remains unclear. The ends were cut back, 3 bases at V and 0 bases at J, with 3 bases in the middle. The CDR3 contains 12 residues. Germline V gene lookup returns CDR1 MDHEN and CDR2 SYDVKM. The CDR3 DNA sequence: TGTGCCAGCAGTTTGGCCTCCTACGAGCAGTACTTC. Residues: CASSLASYEQYF.

The gene calls are TRBV5-6 and TRBJ2-3, with 11 nucleotides matching TRBD2. Germline V gives CDR1 SGHDT, CDR2 YYEEEE. Germline trimming cut 0 bases from V and 1 base from J; bases unmatched to any gene: 1. The CDR3 contains 16 residues. CDR3: CASSLGGLAGTDTQYF. The CDR3 DNA sequence: TGTGCCAGCAGCTTGGGGGGACTAGCGGGCACAGATACGCAGTATTTT.

This clone was found once. The V and J genes are TRBV19 and TRBJ2-5; D perhaps matches TRBD2 (6 bases). The CDR3 totals 13 residues. Germline lookup yields CDR1 LNHDA and CDR2 SQIVND (reference sequence). V was pared by 4 bases and J by 2 bases, with 8 bases between. The DNA for the CDR3 is TGTGCCAGTAGTACTAGCGAGCAAGAGACCCAGTACTTC. Protein: CASSTSEQETQYF.

The chain uses TRBV15 and TRBJ2-3, with D hard to call. The CDR3 totals 14 residues. V was shortened by 1 base and J by 6 bases, with 11 bases between the two germline ends. Germline V gene data show CDR1 as LNHNV and CDR2 as YYDKDF (reference sequence). CDR3 residues: CATSRVGTQDTQYF. Written as DNA, the CDR3 is TGTGCCACCAGCAGAGTGGGCACCCAGGATACGCAGTATTTT.

This chain joins TRBV7-9 and TRBJ2-1; D not certain. The CDR3 is 14 amino acids. V lost 1 base, J lost 7 bases, and 11 bases lay in between. Germline CDR1 and CDR2: SEHNR and FQNEAQ (reference sequence). In DNA form, the CDR3 reads TGTGCCAGCAGCTTAGAGGCTAAAGGGAATGAGCAGTTCTTC. Its protein is CASSLEAKGNEQFF. Combining the CDR3 with reference TRBV7-9 and TRBJ2-1 gives the whole variable domain DTGVSQNPRHKITKRGQNVTFRCDPISEHNRLYWYRQTLGQGPEFLTYFQNEAQLEKSRLLSDRFSAERPKGSFSTLEIQRTEQGDSAMYLCASSLEAKGNEQFFGPGTRLTVL.

In its sample, this clone was seen once. The chain links TRBV7-2 to TRBJ2-7; 12 positions agree with TRBD1. After removal of 5 bases from V and 2 bases from J, the junction contained 10 bases not matched to a gene. The CDR3 has 17 residues. Germline CDR1 SGHTA, CDR2 FQGNSA. CDR3 region: CASSPQRDRGRTYEQYF. CDR3 DNA: TGTGCCAGCAGCCCACAACGGGACAGGGGGCGGACCTACGAGCAGTACTTC.

The chain has TRBV7-9 and TRBJ2-7, with 10 nucleotides matching TRBD1. V shed 4 bases, J shed 2 bases, and the junction held 5 bases outside the gene matches. The germline CDR1 and CDR2 sequences are SEHNR and FQNEAQ (reference sequence). This CDR3 comprises 15 residues. This CDR3 reads CASSWGGTGAYEQYF. In nucleotides, the CDR3 is TGTGCCAGCAGCTGGGGGGGGACAGGGGCCTACGAGCAGTACTTC.

In this sample, this clone turned up once. The chain combines TRBV19 with TRBJ2-2; the match to TRBD2 covers 8 bases. J gave up 11 bases and V 5 bases, and 10 bases lay outside the gene matches. This CDR3 comprises 14 residues. The V gene's germline CDR1 is LNHDA and CDR2 SQIVND (reference sequence). For the CDR3, the DNA is TGTGCCAGTAGTGTTGCACTAGCGGATTTCGAGCTGTTTTTT. Amino acid sequence: CASSVALADFELFF.

J is TRBJ2-7 and V is TRBV28; 7 nucleotides align to TRBD1. Germline V CDR1 and CDR2: MDHEN, SYDVKM. J gave up 3 bases and V 4 bases, and 12 bases lay outside the gene matches. The CDR3 totals 16 residues. The CDR3 region has the DNA TGTGCCAGCAGTTATCTTATGGGGACAGCGAACTACGAGCAGTACTTC. This codes for CASSYLMGTANYEQYF. Filled out from reference TRBV28 and TRBJ2-7, the complete variable domain reads DVKVTQSSRYLVKRTGEKVFLECVQDMDHENMFWYRQDPGLGLRLIYFSYDVKMKEKGDIPEGYSVSREKKERFSLILESASTNQTSMYLCASSYLMGTANYEQYFGPGTRLTVT.

The CDR3 region has the DNA TGTGCCAGCAGCGACGGACTAGCGGAGCACTACGAGCAGTACTTC. Translated: CASSDGLAEHYEQYF. This chain uses TRBV7-9 with TRBJ2-7; 10 bases map to TRBD2. The ends lost 5 bases at V and 3 bases at J; junction bases unmatched: 7. The CDR3 runs 15 residues. Germline CDR1 reads SEHNR; CDR2 reads FQNEAQ (reference sequence).

This clone has only one observation. The chain uses TRBV27 and TRBJ2-7, with D perhaps matching TRBD2 (6 bases). The ends were cut back, 5 bases at V and 3 bases at J, with 11 bases in the middle. This CDR3 is built from 13 residues. CDR1 MNHEY and CDR2 SMNVEV come from the germline V gene (reference sequence). DNA for the CDR3: TGTGCCAGCAGTCCTACGGGAGACTACGAGCAGTACTTC. Protein: CASSPTGDYEQYF.